These 2 T cell receptor beta chains originate from one sample sequenced in a study of CD8+ T cells in alopecia areata. Treatment described: oral pan-JAK inhibitor, 5-10 mg twice daily. RNA extraction was followed by reverse transcription into cDNA, which acted as the sequencing template. Profiling relied on immunoSEQ multiplex PCR, and the TCRdb table lists in-frame clones only, not all of them. The data show some 100,000 clones, approximately 63% seen once. Source: CD8+ T cells sorted from blood, taken at roughly week 55, from a patient treated with tofacitinib. The receptors come from a human donor with alopecia areata.

This clone came up once. The V and J genes are TRBV7-6 and TRBJ2-5; no clear D gene. The CDR3 is 17 residues long. Per the germline V gene, CDR1 is SGHVS and CDR2 is FNYEAQ. Trimming shortened V by 3 bases and J by 5 bases, and 22 bases separated the two germline ends. Written as DNA, the CDR3 is TGTGCCAGCAGCTTCCAGAGGAGACCCTTACAGCAGGAGACCCAGTACTTC. This codes for CASSFQRRPLQQETQYF.

The chain is built from TRBV7-9 and TRBJ2-5, with 9 bases that match TRBD2. Germline V CDR1 and CDR2: SEHNR, FQNEAQ (reference sequence). The length of the CDR3 is 17 residues. After removal of 4 bases from V and 5 bases from J, the junction contained 14 bases not matched to a gene. The CDR3, as DNA: TGTGCCAGCAGCTCCCCGGCGGGGGGGTGGTCGGAGGAGACCCAGTACTTC. Protein: CASSSPAGGWSEETQYF.